The clone carrying this TCR beta chain was seen only a few times. This sample is drawn from a study of blood T cell repertoires in COVID-19. Overall study: Sources were T cells, B-cell-depleted T cells, or PBMCs; the material itself was cDNA or gDNA.

Original methodology: Scientists estimated how many nucleated cells there were by amplifying reference gene primers. Sequencing used immunoSEQ multiplex PCR; TCRdb keeps in-frame clones, though not all of them. V and J calls and clone size are copied from that table; D and trimming were computed from the DNA. This table has 260,000 or so clones, about 83% appearing once. The CDR3 consists of 14 residues. Trimming pared 2 bases from V and 0 bases from J, leaving 4 bases between. Germline values: CDR1 MNHNS, CDR2 SASEGT. The sequencing sample was made of peripheral blood. This TCR came from a man older than 75 with acute or convalescent COVID-19. The V gene is TRBV6-1, the J gene TRBJ1-4; D unclear. In DNA, the CDR3 is TGTGCCAGCAGTGAACGGGCAACTAATGAAAAACTGTTTTTT. It codes for CASSERATNEKLFF.